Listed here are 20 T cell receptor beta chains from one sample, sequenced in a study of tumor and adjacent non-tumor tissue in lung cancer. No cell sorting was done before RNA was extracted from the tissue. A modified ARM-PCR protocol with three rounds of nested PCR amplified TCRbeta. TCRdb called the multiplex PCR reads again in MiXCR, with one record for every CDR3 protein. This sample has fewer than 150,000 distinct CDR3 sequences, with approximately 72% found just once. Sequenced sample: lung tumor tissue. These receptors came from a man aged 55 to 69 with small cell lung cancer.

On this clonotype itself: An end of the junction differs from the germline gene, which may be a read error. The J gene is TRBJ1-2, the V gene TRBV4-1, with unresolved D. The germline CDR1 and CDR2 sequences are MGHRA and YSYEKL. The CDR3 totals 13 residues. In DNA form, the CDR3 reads TGCGCCATCAGCCAAGGCCAAGACTATGGCTACACCTTC. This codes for CAISQGQDYGYTF.

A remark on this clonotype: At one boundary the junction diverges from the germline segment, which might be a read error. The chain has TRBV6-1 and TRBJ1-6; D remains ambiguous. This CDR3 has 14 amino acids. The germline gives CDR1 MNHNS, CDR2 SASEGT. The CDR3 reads CASSAETRASSLHF. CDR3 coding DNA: TGTGCCAGCAGTGCAGAGACACGGGCTTCATCCCTCCACTTT.

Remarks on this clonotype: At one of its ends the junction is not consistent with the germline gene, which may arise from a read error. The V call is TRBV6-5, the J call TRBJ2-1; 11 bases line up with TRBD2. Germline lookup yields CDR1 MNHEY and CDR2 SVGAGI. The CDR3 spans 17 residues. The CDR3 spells CASSYSIWGLADNELFF. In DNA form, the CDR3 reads TGTGCCAGCAGTTACTCGATCTGGGGACTAGCGGACAATGAGCTGTTCTTT.

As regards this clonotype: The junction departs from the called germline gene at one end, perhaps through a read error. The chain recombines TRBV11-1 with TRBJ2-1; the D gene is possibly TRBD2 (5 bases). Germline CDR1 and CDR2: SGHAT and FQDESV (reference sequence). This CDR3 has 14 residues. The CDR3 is CASSFIGDYKEQFF. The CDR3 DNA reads TGTGCCAGCAGCTTTATCGGAGACTACAAAGAGCAGTTCTTC.

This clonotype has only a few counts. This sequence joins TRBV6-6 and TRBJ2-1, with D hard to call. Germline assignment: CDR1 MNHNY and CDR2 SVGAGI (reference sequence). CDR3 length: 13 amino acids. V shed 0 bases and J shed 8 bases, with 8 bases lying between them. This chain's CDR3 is CASSYSEFDEQFF. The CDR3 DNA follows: TGTGCCAGCAGTTACTCGGAGTTCGATGAGCAGTTCTTC.

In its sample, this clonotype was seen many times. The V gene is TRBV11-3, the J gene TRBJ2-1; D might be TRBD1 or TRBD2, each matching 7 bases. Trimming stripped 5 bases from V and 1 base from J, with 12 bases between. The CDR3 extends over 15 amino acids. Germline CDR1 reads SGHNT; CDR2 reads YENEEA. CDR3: CASSQGGQSYNEQFF. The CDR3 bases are TGTGCCAGCAGCCAGGGGGGGCAGTCCTACAATGAGCAGTTCTTC.

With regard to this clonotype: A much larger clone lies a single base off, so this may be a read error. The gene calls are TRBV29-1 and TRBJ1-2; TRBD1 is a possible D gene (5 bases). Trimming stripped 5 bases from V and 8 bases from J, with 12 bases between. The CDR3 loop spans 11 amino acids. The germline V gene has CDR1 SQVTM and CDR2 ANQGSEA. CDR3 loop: CSVRTWTGYTF. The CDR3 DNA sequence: TGCAGCGTTAGGACATGGACGGGCTACACCTTC. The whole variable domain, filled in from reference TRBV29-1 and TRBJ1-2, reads SAVISQKPSRDICQRGTSLTIQCQVDSQVTMMFWYRQQPGQSLTLIATANQGSEATYESGFVIDKFPISRPNLTFSTLTVSNMSPEDSSIYLCSVRTWTGYTFGSGTRLTVV.

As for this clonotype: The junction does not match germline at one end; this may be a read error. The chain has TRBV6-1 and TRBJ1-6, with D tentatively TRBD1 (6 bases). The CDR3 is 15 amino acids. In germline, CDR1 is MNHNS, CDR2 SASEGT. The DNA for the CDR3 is TGTGTCAGCAGTGGCAGGGGTGACTATAATTCACCCCTCCACTTT. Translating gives CVSSGRGDYNSPLHF.

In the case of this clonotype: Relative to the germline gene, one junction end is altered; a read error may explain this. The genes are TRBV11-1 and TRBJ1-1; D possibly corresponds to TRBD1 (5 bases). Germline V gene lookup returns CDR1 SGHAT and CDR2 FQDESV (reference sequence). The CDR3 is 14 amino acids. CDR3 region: CTSSFTRGYTEALF. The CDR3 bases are TGTACCAGCAGCTTCACTAGGGGTTACACTGAAGCTCTCTTT.

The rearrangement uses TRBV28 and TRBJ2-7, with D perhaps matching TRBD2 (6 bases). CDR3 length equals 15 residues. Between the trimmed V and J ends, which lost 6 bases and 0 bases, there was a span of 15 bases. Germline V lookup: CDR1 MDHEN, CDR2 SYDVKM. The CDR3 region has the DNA TGTGCCAGCAGGGGGACGGGAGAGGGCTCCTACGAGCAGTACTTC. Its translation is CASRGTGEGSYEQYF.

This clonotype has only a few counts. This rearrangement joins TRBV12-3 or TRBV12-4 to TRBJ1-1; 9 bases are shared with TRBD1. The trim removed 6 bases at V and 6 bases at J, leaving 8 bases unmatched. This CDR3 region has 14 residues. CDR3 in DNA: TGTGCCAGCAGCGGACAGGGGTTTGAGGCTGAAGCTTTCTTT. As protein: CASSGQGFEAEAFF.

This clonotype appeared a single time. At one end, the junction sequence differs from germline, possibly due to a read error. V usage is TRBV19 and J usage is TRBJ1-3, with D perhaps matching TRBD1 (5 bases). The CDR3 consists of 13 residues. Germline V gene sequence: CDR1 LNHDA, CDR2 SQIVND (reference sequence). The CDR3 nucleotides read TGTACCAGTAGTATAAGGGGACGAAACACCATATACTTT. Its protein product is CTSSIRGRNTIYF.

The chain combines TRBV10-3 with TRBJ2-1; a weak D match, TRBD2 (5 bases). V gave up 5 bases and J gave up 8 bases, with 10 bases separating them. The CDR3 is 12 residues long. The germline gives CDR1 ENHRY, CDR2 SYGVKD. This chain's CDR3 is CAISPRGDEQFF. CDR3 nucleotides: TGTGCCATCAGTCCCCGGGGTGATGAGCAGTTCTTC.

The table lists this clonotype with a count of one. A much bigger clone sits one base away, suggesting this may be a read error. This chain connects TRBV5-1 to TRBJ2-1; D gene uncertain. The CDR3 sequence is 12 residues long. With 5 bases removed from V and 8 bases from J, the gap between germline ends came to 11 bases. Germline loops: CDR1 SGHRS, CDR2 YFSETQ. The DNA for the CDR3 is TGCGCCAGCAGTCCTACGAACGATGAGCAGTTCTTC. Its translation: CASSPTNDEQFF. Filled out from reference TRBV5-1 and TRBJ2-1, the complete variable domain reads KAGVTQTPRYLIKTRGQQVTLSCSPISGHRSVSWYQQTPGQGLQFLFEYFSETQRNKGNFPGRFSGRQFSNSRSEMNVSTLELGDSALYLCASSPTNDEQFFGPGTRLTVL.

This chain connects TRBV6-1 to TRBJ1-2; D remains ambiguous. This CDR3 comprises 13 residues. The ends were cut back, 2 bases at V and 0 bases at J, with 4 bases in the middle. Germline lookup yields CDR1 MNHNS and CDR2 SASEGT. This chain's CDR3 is CASSETANYGYTF. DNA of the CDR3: TGTGCCAGCAGTGAAACAGCTAACTATGGCTACACCTTC.

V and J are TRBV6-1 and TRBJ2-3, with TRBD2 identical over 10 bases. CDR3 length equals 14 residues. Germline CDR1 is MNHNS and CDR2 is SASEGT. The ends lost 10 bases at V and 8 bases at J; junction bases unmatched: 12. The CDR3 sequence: CAISASSSGGTQYF. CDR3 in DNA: TGTGCCATTAGTGCGTCTTCTAGCGGGGGTACGCAGTATTTT.

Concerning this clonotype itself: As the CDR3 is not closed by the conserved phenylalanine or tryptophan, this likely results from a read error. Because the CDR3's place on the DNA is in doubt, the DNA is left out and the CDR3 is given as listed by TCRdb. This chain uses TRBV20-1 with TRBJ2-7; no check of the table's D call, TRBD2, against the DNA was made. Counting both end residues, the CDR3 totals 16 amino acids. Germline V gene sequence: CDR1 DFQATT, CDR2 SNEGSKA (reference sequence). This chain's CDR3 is CSAQPGTSGRRYEQCL.

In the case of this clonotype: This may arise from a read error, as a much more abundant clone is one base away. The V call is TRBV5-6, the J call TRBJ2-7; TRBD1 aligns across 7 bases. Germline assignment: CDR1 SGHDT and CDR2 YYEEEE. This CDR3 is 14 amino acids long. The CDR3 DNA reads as TGTGCCAACAGCGAGACATACAGGGGTGACGAGCAGTACTTC. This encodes CANSETYRGDEQYF.

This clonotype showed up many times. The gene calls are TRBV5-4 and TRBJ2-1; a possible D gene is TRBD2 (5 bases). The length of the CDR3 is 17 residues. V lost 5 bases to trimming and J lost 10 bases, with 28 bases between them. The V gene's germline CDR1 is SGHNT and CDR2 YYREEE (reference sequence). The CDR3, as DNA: TGTGCCAGCAGTTCCGGAAAACTTACGGGGTCCCCCGGAGAGCAGTTCTTC. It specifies CASSSGKLTGSPGEQFF.

CDR3 in DNA: TGTGCCAGCAGCGGAGAGGGGCGCGAGCAGTATGTC. As protein: CASSGEGREQYV. The chain uses TRBV11-1 and TRBJ2-7; D may be TRBD1 or TRBD2 (5 bases each). The V gene's germline CDR1 is SGHAT and CDR2 FQDESV (reference sequence). The CDR3 extends over 12 amino acids.